The source of this T cell receptor beta chain is a study of blood T cell repertoires in COVID-19 (dated by TCRdb to about 2020). About the investigation overall: Samples covering the acute and convalescent phases of COVID-19 were provided by collaborators in the United States, Italy and Spain. Where HLA class I and class II types were available, the types were taken from metadata supplied by the sample provider, not from assay-based typing. The repertoires were released in a freely available public database intended as a resource for research on the immune response to SARS-CoV-2. Samples came from the ongoing ImmuneRACE study (first 160 participants) plus 1,254 subjects from 6 global collaborators. A de-identified subject ID, COVID-19 status, age in years and sex were almost always included in the sample metadata. Deeply sampled blood TCRbeta repertoires from subjects exposed to, actively infected with, or recovered from COVID-19 were included in the dataset. The prospective study material was composed of cDNA or gDNA derived from T cells, B-cell-depleted T cells, or PBMCs. Findings and caveats that apply to the study as a whole: Clinical and demographic metadata were provided uncurated, with the amount varying by source and participant.

TCRbeta CDR3 regions were amplified from genomic DNA using the immunoSEQ Assay, a bias-controlled multiplex PCR. As for how the authors treated the data: The number of nucleated cells in each sample was estimated by amplification of reference gene primers within the assay. To quantify the absolute abundance of each unique TCRbeta CDR3 rearrangement, sequence reads were collapsed and filtered. Productive Simpson clonality was computed per sample as the square root of Simpson's diversity index over productive rearrangements. TCRdb limited this immuneACCESS table to in-frame rearrangements with V and J called. A share of clones is missing; checked studies link under half to unresolved V genes, and the rest is unexplained. For V, J and clone size, that table is used; D and trimming come from the DNA. The sample data list under 200,000 clones, and 65% to 90% of these were observed just once. The ten largest clones take up 4% to 6.5% of the sample.

Details on this clone: Which antigen it targets is not known. No much larger clone is present one base from it, and per-base qualities are unavailable.

Enrolling through a virtual design, the prospective study's participants ranged in age from roughly 18 to 89 years and lived across more than 20 United States geographic areas. In the prospective study, participants were assigned to cohorts based on the clinical history participants reported in a screening survey and a study questionnaire. Each participant in the prospective study had whole blood, serum and a nasopharyngeal or oropharyngeal swab collected by mobile phlebotomists. Prospective study participants could optionally give additional blood draws and questionnaires over an approximately 2-month period. Before DNA extraction, blood samples from the prospective study were shipped at room temperature or frozen. The germline V gene sets CDR1 to LGHNA and CDR2 to YSLEER. From its cysteine to its phenylalanine, the CDR3 spans 16 amino acids. Only the CDR3 part of the read is kept: 48 bases, read in frame from the first base. The trim is 5 bases for V and 0 bases for J, with a gap of 14 bases between the germline ends.

Sequences were obtained from PBMCs or T cells enriched from blood (not recorded which). The V gene is TRBV4-3 and the J gene is TRBJ1-3; the best D guess is TRBD1, with 5 bases matching. The TCR comes from a woman aged 55-70 years with acute COVID-19. CDR3 region: CASSASTGSSGNTIYF. At the DNA level, the sequence is TGCGCCAGCAGCGCGAGCACAGGTTCCTCTGGAAACACCATATATTTT.